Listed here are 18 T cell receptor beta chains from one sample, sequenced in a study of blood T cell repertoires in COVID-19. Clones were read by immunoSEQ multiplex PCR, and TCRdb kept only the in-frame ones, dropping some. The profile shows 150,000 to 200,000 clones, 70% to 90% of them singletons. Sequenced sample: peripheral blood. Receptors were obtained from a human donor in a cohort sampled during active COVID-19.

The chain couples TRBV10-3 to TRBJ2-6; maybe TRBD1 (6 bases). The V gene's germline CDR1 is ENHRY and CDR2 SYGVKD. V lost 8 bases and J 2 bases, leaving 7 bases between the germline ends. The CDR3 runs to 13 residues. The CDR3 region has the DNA TGTGCCATCCGGGACACTGGGGCCAACGTCCTGACTTTC. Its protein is CAIRDTGANVLTF.

CDR3 nucleotides: TGTGCCATCGGACAGGTAGAGACCGGGGAGCTGTTTTTT. This encodes CAIGQVETGELFF. The chain is built from TRBV24-1 and TRBJ2-2; 7 bases are shared with TRBD1. The length of the CDR3 is 13 residues. Germline assignment: CDR1 KGHDR and CDR2 SFDVKD. The V and J ends lost 11 bases and 5 bases, in that order; junction bases with no gene match: 7.

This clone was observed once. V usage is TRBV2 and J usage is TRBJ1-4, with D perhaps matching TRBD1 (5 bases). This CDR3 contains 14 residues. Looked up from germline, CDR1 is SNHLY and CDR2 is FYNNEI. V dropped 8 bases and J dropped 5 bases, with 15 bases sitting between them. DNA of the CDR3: TGTGCCAGCCTATCGACAGAACCCAATGAAAAACTGTTTTTT. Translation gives CASLSTEPNEKLFF.

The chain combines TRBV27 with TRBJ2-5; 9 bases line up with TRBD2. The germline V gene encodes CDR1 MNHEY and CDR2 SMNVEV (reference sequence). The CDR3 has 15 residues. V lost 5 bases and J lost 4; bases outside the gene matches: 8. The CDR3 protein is CASSPLARGGETQYF. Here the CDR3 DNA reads TGTGCCAGCAGTCCTCTAGCGCGGGGGGGAGAGACCCAGTACTTC.

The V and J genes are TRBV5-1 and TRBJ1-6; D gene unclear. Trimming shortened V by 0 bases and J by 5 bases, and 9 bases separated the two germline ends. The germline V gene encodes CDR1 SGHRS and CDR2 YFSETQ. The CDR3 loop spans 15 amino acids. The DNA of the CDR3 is TGCGCCAGCAGCTTGGTAGGCGGAAATAATTCACCCCTCCACTTT. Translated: CASSLVGGNNSPLHF. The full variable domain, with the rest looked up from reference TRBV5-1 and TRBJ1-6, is KAGVTQTPRYLIKTRGQQVTLSCSPISGHRSVSWYQQTPGQGLQFLFEYFSETQRNKGNFPGRFSGRQFSNSRSEMNVSTLELGDSALYLCASSLVGGNNSPLHFGNGTRLTVT.

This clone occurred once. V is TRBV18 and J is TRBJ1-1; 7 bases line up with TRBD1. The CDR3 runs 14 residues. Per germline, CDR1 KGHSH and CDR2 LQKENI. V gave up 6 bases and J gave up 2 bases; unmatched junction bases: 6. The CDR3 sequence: CASSRQGYNTEAFF. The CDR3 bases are TGTGCCAGCTCGCGACAGGGTTATAACACTGAAGCTTTCTTT.

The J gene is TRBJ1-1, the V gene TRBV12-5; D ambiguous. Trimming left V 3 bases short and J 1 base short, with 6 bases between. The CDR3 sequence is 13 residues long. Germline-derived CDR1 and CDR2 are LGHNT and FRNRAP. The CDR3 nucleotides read TGTGCTAGTGGTTTAGCGGCGAACACTGAAGCTTTCTTT. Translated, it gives CASGLAANTEAFF.

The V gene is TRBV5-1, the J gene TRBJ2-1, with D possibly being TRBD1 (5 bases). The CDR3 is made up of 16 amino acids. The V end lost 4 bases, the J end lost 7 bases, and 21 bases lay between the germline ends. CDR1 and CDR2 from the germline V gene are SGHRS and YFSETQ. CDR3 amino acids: CASSHIPTNQGNEQFF. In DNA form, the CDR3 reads TGCGCCAGCAGCCACATCCCCACAAACCAGGGAAATGAGCAGTTCTTC.

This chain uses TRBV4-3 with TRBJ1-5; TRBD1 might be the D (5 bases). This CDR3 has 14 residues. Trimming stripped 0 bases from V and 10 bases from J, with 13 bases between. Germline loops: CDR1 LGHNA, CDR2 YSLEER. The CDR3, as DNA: TGCGCCAGCAGCCAAGATCTAGGGGTGTATCCCCAGCATTTT. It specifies CASSQDLGVYPQHF.

The CDR3 DNA follows: TGTGCCAGTAGTCCTTACAGGGGCGCCTCCTACAATGAGCAGTTCTTC. Protein: CASSPYRGASYNEQFF. The chain joins TRBV19 to TRBJ2-1; the match to TRBD1 covers 7 bases. The CDR3 is made up of 16 amino acids. Trimming took 5 bases from V and 0 from J; bases not matched to a gene: 7. Germline V gene lookup returns CDR1 LNHDA and CDR2 SQIVND (reference sequence).

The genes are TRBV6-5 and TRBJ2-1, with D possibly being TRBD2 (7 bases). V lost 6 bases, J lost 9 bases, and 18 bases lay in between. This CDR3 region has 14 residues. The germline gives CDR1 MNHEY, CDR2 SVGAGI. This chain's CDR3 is CASRGGGRYGEQFF. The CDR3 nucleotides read TGTGCCAGCAGGGGAGGGGGGCGGTACGGTGAGCAGTTCTTC.

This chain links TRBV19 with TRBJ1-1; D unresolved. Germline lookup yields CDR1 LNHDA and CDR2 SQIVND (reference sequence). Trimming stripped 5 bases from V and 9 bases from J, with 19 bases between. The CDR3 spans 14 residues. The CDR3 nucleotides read TGTGCCAGTAGTGAAGATCGAACCCTGGGCCAAGCTTTCTTT. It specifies CASSEDRTLGQAFF.

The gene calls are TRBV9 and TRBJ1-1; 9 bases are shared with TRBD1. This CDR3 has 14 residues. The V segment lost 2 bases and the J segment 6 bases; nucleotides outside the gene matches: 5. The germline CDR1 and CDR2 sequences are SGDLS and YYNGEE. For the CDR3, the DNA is TGTGCCAGCAGCGTTGGGGACAGGGTCTCTGAAGCTTTCTTT. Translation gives CASSVGDRVSEAFF.

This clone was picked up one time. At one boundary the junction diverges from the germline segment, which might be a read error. For the CDR3, the DNA is TGTGCCAGCAACTTGCAGGGGATGAACACTGAAGCTTTCTTT. This codes for CASNLQGMNTEAFF. The chain has TRBV5-4 and TRBJ1-1; D is perhaps TRBD1 (6 bases). Germline V CDR1 and CDR2: SGHNT, YYREEE (reference sequence). This CDR3 contains 14 residues.

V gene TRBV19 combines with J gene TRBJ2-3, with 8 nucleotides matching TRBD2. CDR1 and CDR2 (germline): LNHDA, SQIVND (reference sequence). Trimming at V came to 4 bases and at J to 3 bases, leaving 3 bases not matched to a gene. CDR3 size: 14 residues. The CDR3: CASSSGGKTDTQYF. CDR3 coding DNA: TGTGCCAGTAGTAGCGGGGGGAAGACAGATACGCAGTATTTT.

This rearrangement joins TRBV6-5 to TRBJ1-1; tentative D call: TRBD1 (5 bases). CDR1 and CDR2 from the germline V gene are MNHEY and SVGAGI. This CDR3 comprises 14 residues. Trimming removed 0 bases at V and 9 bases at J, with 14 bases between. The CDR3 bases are TGTGCCAGCAGTTACTCGAAGGGACTGGTGAAAGCTTTCTTT. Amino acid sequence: CASSYSKGLVKAFF.

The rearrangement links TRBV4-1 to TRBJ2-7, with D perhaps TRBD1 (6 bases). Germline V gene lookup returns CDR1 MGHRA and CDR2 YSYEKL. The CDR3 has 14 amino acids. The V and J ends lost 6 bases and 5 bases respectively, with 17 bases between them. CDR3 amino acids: CASSPATGKHEQYF. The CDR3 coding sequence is TGCGCCAGCAGTCCTGCAACAGGGAAGCACGAGCAGTACTTC.

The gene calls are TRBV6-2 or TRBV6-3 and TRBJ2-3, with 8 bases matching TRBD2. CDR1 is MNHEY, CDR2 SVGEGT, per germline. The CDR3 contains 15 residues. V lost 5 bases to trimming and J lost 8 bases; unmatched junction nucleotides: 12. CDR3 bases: TGTGCCAGCAGTCACAATAGCGGGGACGGATCTACGCAGTATTTT. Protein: CASSHNSGDGSTQYF.